The text below deals with one T cell receptor beta chain. Profiling relied on immunoSEQ multiplex PCR, and the TCRdb table lists in-frame clones only, not all of them. This sample has approximately 61,000 clones, with 65% to 90% found just once. The data belong to a study of blood T cell repertoires in COVID-19. The CDR3 is made up of 15 amino acids. Germline V gene sequence: CDR1 MGHDK, CDR2 SYGVNS. The V end lost 6 bases, the J end lost 0 bases, and 11 bases lay between the germline ends. Seattle researchers signed up patients amid active infection and tracked them longitudinally. The specimen was peripheral blood. The rearrangement joins TRBV25-1 to TRBJ1-4; D not resolved. This receptor was obtained from a middle-aged man with COVID-19, enrolled during active disease. CDR3 sequence (DNA): TGTGCCAGCAGGCCTCTAATTGCAACTAATGAAAAACTGTTTTTT. Translation gives CASRPLIATNEKLFF.